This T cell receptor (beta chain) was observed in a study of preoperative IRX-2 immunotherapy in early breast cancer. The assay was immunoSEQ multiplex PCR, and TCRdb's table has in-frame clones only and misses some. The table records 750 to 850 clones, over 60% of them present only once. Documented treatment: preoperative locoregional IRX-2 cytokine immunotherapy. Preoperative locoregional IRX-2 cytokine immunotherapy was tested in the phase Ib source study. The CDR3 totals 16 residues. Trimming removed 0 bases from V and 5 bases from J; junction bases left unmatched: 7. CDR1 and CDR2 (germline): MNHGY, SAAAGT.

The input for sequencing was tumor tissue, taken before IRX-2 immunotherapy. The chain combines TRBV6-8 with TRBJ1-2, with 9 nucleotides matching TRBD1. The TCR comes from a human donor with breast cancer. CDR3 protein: CASSYSLGTGIYGYTF. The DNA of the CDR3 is TGTGCCAGCAGTTACTCACTCGGGACAGGGATTTATGGCTACACCTTC.